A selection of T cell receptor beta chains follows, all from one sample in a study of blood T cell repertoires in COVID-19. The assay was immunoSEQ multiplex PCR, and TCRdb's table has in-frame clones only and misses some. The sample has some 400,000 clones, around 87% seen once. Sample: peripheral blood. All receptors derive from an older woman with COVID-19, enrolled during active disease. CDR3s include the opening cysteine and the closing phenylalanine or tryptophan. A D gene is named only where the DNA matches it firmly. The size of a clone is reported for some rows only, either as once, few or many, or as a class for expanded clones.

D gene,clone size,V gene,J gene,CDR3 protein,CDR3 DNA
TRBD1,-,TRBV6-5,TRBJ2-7,CASRSGGNTYEQYF,TGTGCCAGCAGGTCAGGGGGTAATACCTACGAGCAGTACTTC
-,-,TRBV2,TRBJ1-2,CASSPTRAQGNGYTF,TGTGCCAGCAGCCCTACGAGGGCACAGGGCAATGGCTACACCTTC
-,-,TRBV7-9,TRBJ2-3,CASSRVLSGGGTDTQYF,TGTGCCAGCAGCCGCGTGTTGTCAGGAGGAGGGACAGATACGCAGTATTTT
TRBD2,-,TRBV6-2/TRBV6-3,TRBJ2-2,CASSGTSGGAAGELFF,TGTGCCAGCAGTGGTACTAGCGGGGGGGCCGCCGGGGAGCTGTTTTTT
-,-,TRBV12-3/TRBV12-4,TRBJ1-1,CASTKGGAEAFF,TGTGCCAGCACCAAAGGCGGTGCTGAAGCTTTCTTT
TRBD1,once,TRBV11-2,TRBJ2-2,CASSPYGQGRTGELFF,TGTGCCAGCAGCCCCTACGGACAGGGGAGGACCGGGGAGCTGTTTTTT
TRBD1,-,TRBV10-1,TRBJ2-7,CASSEASGTGTFYEQYF,TGCGCCAGCAGTGAGGCCTCCGGGACAGGGACGTTCTACGAGCAGTACTTC
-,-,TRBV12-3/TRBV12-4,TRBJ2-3,CASSLSTDTQYF,TGTGCCAGCAGCCTCAGCACAGATACGCAGTATTTT
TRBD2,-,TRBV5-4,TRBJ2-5,CAGGLAVSETQYF,TGTGCCGGCGGACTAGCGGTTTCAGAGACCCAGTACTTC
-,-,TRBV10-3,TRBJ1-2,CAISEGWAGSNYGYTF,TGTGCCATCAGTGAGGGTTGGGCAGGATCAAACTATGGCTACACCTTC
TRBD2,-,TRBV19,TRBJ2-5,CASSPGLAQTQYF,TGTGCCAGTAGCCCGGGACTAGCCCAGACCCAGTACTTC
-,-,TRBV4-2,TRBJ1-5,CASSQDEEQPQHF,TGTGCCAGCAGCCAAGATGAGGAACAGCCCCAGCATTTT
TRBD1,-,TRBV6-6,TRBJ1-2,CASSQLTGGRFNYGYTF,TGTGCCAGCAGTCAGCTGACAGGGGGGAGGTTTAACTATGGCTACACCTTC
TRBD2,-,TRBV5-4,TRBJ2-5,CASSLVGGGVQETQYF,TGTGCCAGCAGCTTGGTGGGCGGGGGGGTCCAAGAGACCCAGTACTTC
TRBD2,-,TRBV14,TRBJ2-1,CASSQDSSLSGGRNNEQFF,TGTGCCAGCAGCCAAGATTCCTCCCTTAGCGGGGGGAGGAACAATGAGCAGTTCTTC
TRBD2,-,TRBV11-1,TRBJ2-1,CASSITAGGRNEQFF,TGTGCCAGCAGTATTACGGCGGGGGGACGCAATGAGCAGTTCTTC
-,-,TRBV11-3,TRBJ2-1,CASSLDQGNEQFF,TGTGCCAGCAGCTTAGACCAGGGCAATGAGCAGTTCTTC
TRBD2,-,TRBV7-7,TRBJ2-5,CASSPRLAGGYKETQYF,TGTGCTAGCAGCCCCCGACTAGCGGGGGGGTATAAAGAGACCCAGTACTTC
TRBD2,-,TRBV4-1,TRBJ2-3,CASSQDRGASGTDTQYF,TGCGCCAGCAGCCAAGATCGTGGGGCTAGCGGGACAGATACGCAGTATTTT
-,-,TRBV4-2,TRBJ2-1,CASSPLRTELNEQFF,TGTGCCAGCAGCCCACTAAGGACAGAATTAAATGAGCAGTTCTTC
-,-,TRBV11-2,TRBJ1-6,CASSLDRGGPMGSPLHF,TGTGCCAGCAGCTTAGATCGGGGGGGACCTATGGGTTCACCCCTCCACTTT
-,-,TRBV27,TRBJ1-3,CASSPRGVPGNTIYF,TGTGCCAGCAGTCCCAGGGGTGTCCCTGGAAACACCATATATTTT
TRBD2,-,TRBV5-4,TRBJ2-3,CASSPETSDTDTQYF,TGTGCCAGCAGCCCCGAGACTAGCGACACAGATACGCAGTATTTT
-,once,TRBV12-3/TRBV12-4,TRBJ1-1,CASIPDRGTEAFF,TGTGCCAGCATCCCGGACCGGGGCACTGAAGCTTTCTTT
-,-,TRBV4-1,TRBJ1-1,CASSPIRGNTEAFF,TGCGCCAGCAGCCCGATACGGGGGAACACTGAAGCTTTCTTT
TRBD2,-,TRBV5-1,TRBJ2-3,CASTLRLAGGGTDTQYF,TGCGCCAGCACCCTGCGGCTAGCGGGGGGGGGCACAGATACGCAGTATTTT
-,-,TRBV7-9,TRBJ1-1,CASSLAVDRPMNTEAFF,TGTGCCAGCAGCTTAGCGGTCGACAGGCCCATGAACACTGAAGCTTTCTTT
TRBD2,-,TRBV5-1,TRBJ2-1,CASTMTGGGVNEQFF,TGCGCCAGCACCATGACTGGCGGGGGGGTCAATGAGCAGTTCTTC
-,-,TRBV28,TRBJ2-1,CASSLNRGGATTYNEQFF,TGTGCCAGCAGTTTAAATAGGGGCGGGGCTACGACCTACAATGAGCAGTTCTTC
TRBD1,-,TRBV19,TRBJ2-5,CASRHGQVKETQYF,TGTGCCAGTCGTCATGGACAGGTTAAGGAGACCCAGTACTTC
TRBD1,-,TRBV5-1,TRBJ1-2,CASSLGQGSYGYTF,TGCGCCAGCAGCTTGGGACAGGGCAGCTATGGCTACACCTTC
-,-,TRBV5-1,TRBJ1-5,CASSPGLVSNQPQHF,TGCGCCAGCAGCCCGGGACTCGTGAGCAATCAGCCCCAGCATTTT
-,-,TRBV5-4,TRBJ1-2,CASSLEQGDYGYTF,TGTGCCAGCAGCTTGGAACAGGGAGACTATGGCTACACCTTC
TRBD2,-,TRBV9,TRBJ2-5,CASSSTSGGAGETQYF,TGTGCCAGCAGCTCAACTAGCGGGGGGGCCGGGGAGACCCAGTACTTC
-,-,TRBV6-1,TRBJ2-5,CASSEGGSTRTETQYF,TGTGCCAGCAGTGAAGGAGGGTCCACGAGAACGGAGACCCAGTACTTC
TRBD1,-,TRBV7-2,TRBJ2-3,CASSFPSGGKGTDTQYF,TGTGCCAGCAGCTTTCCATCAGGGGGAAAGGGCACAGATACGCAGTATTTT
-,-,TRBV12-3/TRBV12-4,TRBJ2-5,CASRMTERETQYF,TGTGCCAGCAGGATGACAGAAAGGGAGACCCAGTACTTC
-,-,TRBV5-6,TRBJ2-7,CASSRGSSYEQYF,TGTGCCAGCAGCCGAGGAAGCTCCTACGAGCAGTACTTC